This is a list of T cell receptor beta chains from one sample in a study of T cell changes during pregnancy in multiple sclerosis. Assay used: immunoSEQ multiplex PCR; TCRdb lists only in-frame clones, some missing. The repertoire holds more than 55,000 clones, with 90% as singletons. The sample here was peripheral blood, taken in the third trimester of pregnancy. The origin of the receptors is a female donor in good health, enrolled as a control in a pregnancy study. The conserved cysteine and the conserved F or W are not part of the CDR3 here.

V,CDR3
TRBV5-1,ASRPGDYNEKLF
TRBV20-1,SASQGNEQF
TRBV5-8,ASSLGTGGLSNEKLF
TRBV6-5,ASSYSREGGTDTQY
TRBV12-5,ASGLGGTGGKYEQY
TRBV4-3,ASSQDGQGFYGYT
TRBV7-8,ASSLDPRYGQY
TRBV5-5,ASSLAGLDTEAF
TRBV4-1,ASRGTGSPYGYT
TRBV5-1,ASSTGLAGGEETQY
TRBV7-2,ASSSGIQTVPYEQY
TRBV4-1,ASSQAPDSHYGYT
TRBV14,ASSQSIPSVIPDTQY
TRBV27,ASSPGQPYQETQY
TRBV5-8,ASSHTSGGALGTDTQY
TRBV19,ASRGTSAFTGELF
TRBV11-2,ASSLDESSGNTIY
TRBV6-5,ASSYSAGITDTQY
TRBV5-1,ASSPELAEPYEQY
TRBV27,ASSLSLGAYEQY
TRBV4-1,ASSQSSGSGRGETQY
TRBV27,ASSRPAGDEQY
TRBV30,AWAGTGKETQY
TRBV30,AWSEGQPLATNEKLF
TRBV10-3,AISEDFSYEQY
TRBV5-1,ASSLALAASTDTQY
TRBV19,ASILDRGTEAF
TRBV6-6,ASSYSPDSGNTIY
TRBV19,ASSVTSGSGNTIY
TRBV5-4,ASSLGLEEETQY
TRBV25-1,ASSTRSFAQETQY
TRBV9,ASSVGSSGGAANEQF
TRBV18,ASSRRGQGDTGELF
TRBV6-1,ATHSWGVTGEKLF
TRBV29-1,SVLTGQAYEQY
TRBV11-3,ASSFGPGAEAF
TRBV19,ASSASQGARNSPLH
TRBV7-2,ASSPSRTGDSGYGYT
TRBV11-3,ASTKEGVGSPLH
TRBV7-6,ASSRDSSSYEQY
TRBV6-5,ASSSPTGPNEKLF
TRBV4-1,ASSQVGGRHSGANVLT
TRBV11-3,ASSLGLATDTQY
TRBV6-4,ASQRAGGRLPFEQY
TRBV6-5,ASSRTASSYEQY
TRBV6-6,ASSRLAGETGELF
TRBV19,ASNPRGNGYNEQF